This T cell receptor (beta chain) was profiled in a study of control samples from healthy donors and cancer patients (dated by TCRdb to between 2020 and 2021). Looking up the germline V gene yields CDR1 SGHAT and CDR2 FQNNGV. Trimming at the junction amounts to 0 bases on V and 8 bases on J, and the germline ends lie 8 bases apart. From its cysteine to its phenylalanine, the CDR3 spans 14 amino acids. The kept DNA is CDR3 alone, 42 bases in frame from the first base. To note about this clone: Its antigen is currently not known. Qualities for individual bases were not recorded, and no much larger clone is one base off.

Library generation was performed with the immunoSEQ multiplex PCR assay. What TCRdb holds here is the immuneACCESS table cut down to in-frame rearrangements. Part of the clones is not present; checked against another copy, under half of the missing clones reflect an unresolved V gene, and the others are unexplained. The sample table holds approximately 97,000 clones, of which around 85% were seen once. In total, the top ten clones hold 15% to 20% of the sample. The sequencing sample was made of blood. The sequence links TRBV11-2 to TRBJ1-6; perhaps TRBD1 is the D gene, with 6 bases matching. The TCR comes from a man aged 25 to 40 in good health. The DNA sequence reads TGTGCCAGCAGCTTAGATGGGGGCCATTCACCCCTCCACTTT. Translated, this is CASSLDGGHSPLHF.